The rows below give T cell receptor delta chains drawn from one sample of a study of gamma-delta T cells after stem cell transplantation. TCRdb reanalysed the RT-PCR reads via CATT. The sample lists 280 or so delta-chain clones, around 7% occurring once. The specimen was gamma-delta T cells. All receptors derive from a human donor. It is not recorded whose cells these are; they may come from a transplant donor. The CDR3 runs from the conserved cysteine through the conserved F or W. D genes are given only for firm matches. Not every row has a clone size; where given, it reads once, few, many or a size class.

NA,TRDV2,TRDJ1,large,TGTGCCTGTGACACTCTGGGTGGGTCCGATAAACTCATCTTT,CACDTLGGSDKLIF
TRDD3,TRDV2,TRDJ1,large,TGTGCCTGTGACCCCATTTTAGTACTGGGGGATACGTCCACCGATAAACTCATCTTT,CACDPILVLGDTSTDKLIF
NA,TRDV2,TRDJ1,large,TGTGCCTGTGACACCGTCACAGGGGCCCGGTACACCGATAAACTCATCTTT,CACDTVTGARYTDKLIF
TRDD3,TRDV2,TRDJ1,few,TGTGCCCGTGACGCTATTGGTGGGGGATACGCGTGGAACACCGATAAACTCATCTTT,CARDAIGGGYAWNTDKLIF
TRDD3,TRDV2,TRDJ1,large,TGTGCCTGTGACAAGCTGGGGGATCCCGATAAACTCATCTTT,CACDKLGDPDKLIF
TRDD3,TRDV2,TRDJ1,large,TGTGCCTGTGACACCGTCTATGATCCTGCGGGGATAAAGACCGATAAACTCATCTTT,CACDTVYDPAGIKTDKLIF
TRDD3,TRDV2,TRDJ1,NA,TGTGCCTGTGACACCGTTAAGTTTAGACTGGGGGATTCTCCCGTTTACACCGATAAACTCATCTTT,CACDTVKFRLGDSPVYTDKLIF
TRDD3,TRDV2,TRDJ1,large,TGTGCCTGTGACACCGTGGCTACTGGGGGATACGAATCTACCGATAAACTCATCTTT,CACDTVATGGYESTDKLIF
NA,TRDV1,TRDJ1,large,TGTGCTCTTGGGGACAGTACCAAGGGCGGGGAGTACACCGATAAACTCATCTTT,CALGDSTKGGEYTDKLIF
NA,TRDV2,TRDJ3,hyperexpanded,TGTGCCTGTGACACCGTGGAGGTTATCGGGGCCGACTCCTGGGACACCCGACAGATGTTTTTC,CACDTVEVIGADSWDTRQMFF
NA,TRDV2,TRDJ1,NA,TGTGCCTGTGACACCCTATTAGGGGCTTCTCATCAGGACACCGATAAACTCATCTTT,CACDTLLGASHQDTDKLIF
TRDD3,TRDV3,TRDJ1,NA,TGTGCCTTTTCTCCGTACTGGGGGATACTAGGTACTCGGAATAAACTCATCTTT,CAFSPYWGILGTRNKLIF
NA,TRDV2,TRDJ1,hyperexpanded,TGTGCCTGTGACACCGTAAGAACGCTGGGGATGCTACCCGATAAACTCATCTTT,CACDTVRTLGMLPDKLIF
TRDD3,TRDV2,TRDJ1,large,TGTGCCTGTGACAGCCTTACTGGGGGGTCCGATAAACTCATCTTT,CACDSLTGGSDKLIF
TRDD3,TRDV2,TRDJ3,large,TGTGCCTGTGACCACTGGGGAATCGAAAGCTCCTGGGACACCCGACAGATGTTTTTC,CACDHWGIESSWDTRQMFF
TRDD3,TRDV2,TRDJ1,hyperexpanded,TGTGCCTGTGACGACTTAACTGGGGGACACACCGATAAACTCATCTTT,CACDDLTGGHTDKLIF
TRDD3,TRDV2,TRDJ3,large,TGTGCCTGTGACTCCGTACTGGGGGATAACTCCTGGGACACCCGACAGATGTTTTTC,CACDSVLGDNSWDTRQMFF
NA,TRDV2,TRDJ1,large,TGTGCCTGTGACACCGTGTCCGGGGGACTGGGTGGCGCCGATAAACTCATCTTT,CACDTVSGGLGGADKLIF
TRDD3,TRDV2,TRDJ1,NA,TGTGCCTGTGACTCTTTGGGGGATAGGGGCTACACCGATAAACTCATCTTT,CACDSLGDRGYTDKLIF
TRDD3,TRDV2,TRDJ1,few,TGTGCCTGTGTCAATTTAGTGGGGGATCCCGATAAACTCATCTTT,CACVNLVGDPDKLIF
NA,TRDV2,TRDJ3,few,TGTGCCTGTGACTCCGTGGAGGTTATCGGGGCCGAATCCTGGGACACCCGACAGATGTTTTTC,CACDSVEVIGAESWDTRQMFF
TRDD3,TRDV2,TRDJ1,large,TGTGCCTGTGACGCCGTACTGGGGGATGCACGCGGGACCGATAAACTCATCTTT,CACDAVLGDARGTDKLIF
NA,TRDV2,TRDJ1,NA,TGTGCCTGTGACCCCGTCACAGGCCGGACCGATAAACTCATCTTT,CACDPVTGRTDKLIF
TRDD2,TRDV2,TRDJ1,NA,TGTGCCTGTGACCCCCTTCCTACGGTAGCTGGGGAATACACCGATAAACTCATCTTT,CACDPLPTVAGEYTDKLIF
TRDD3,TRDV2,TRDJ1,large,TGTGCCTGTGACACCCTACTGGGGGATACGGATTACACCGATAAACTCATCTTT,CACDTLLGDTDYTDKLIF
TRDD3,TRDV1,TRDJ1,NA,TGTGCTCTTGGGGAAGACCCCCCAGCTCACTGGGGGAAGTACACCGATAAACTCATCTTT,CALGEDPPAHWGKYTDKLIF
TRDD3,TRDV2,TRDJ1,large,TGTGCCTGTGACCTACTGGGGAAGTACACCGATAAACTCATCTTT,CACDLLGKYTDKLIF
TRDD3,TRAV38-2/DV8,TRDJ1,large,TGTGCTTATAGGAGCGCGCCTAGTGGGGGATACGCAGGAGATAAACTCATCTTT,CAYRSAPSGGYAGDKLIF
TRDD3,TRDV2,TRDJ1,NA,TGTGCCTGTGACCAACTGGGGAATAGGATAATCACCGATAAACTCATCTTT,CACDQLGNRIITDKLIF
TRDD3,TRDV2,TRDJ1,large,TGTGCCTGTGACACCATTGGACTGGGGGACCAGTACACCGATAAACTCATCTTT,CACDTIGLGDQYTDKLIF
TRDD3,TRDV2,TRDJ3,few,TGTGCCTGTGACACCGTGGGGATACCAAATCCCTGGGACACCCGACAGATGTTTTTC,CACDTVGIPNPWDTRQMFF
TRDD3,TRDV2,TRDJ1,large,TGTGCCTGTGACACCGTGAAAACTGGGGGATACGGCCCTCAGTACACCGATAAACTCATCTTT,CACDTVKTGGYGPQYTDKLIF
TRDD3,TRDV1,TRDJ1,NA,TGTGCTCTTGGGGAACGGAGCGTCGCGGGTGGGGGATCCGATAAACTCATCTTT,CALGERSVAGGGSDKLIF
NA,TRDV1,TRDJ1,hyperexpanded,TGTGCTCTTCGGATTCCTCCTGTCCCCTGGGCCCGGACCGATAAACTCATCTTT,CALRIPPVPWARTDKLIF
TRDD3,TRDV1,TRDJ1,NA,TGTGCTCTTGGGGAACTACTATCCCGGGGGATACCTTACACCGATAAACTCATCTTT,CALGELLSRGIPYTDKLIF